These 30 T cell receptor beta chains originate from one sample sequenced in a study of T cells in Graves' hyperthyroidism and ophthalmopathy. Using RNA transcripts as the source, TCR beta CDR3 regions were amplified. Carried out on the TCR CDR3, a first-round RT-PCR used the HTBI primer set. TCRdb reprocessed the multiplex PCR reads with MiXCR, giving one entry per CDR3 protein. Of fewer than 250,000 distinct CDR3 sequences listed, roughly 18% are singletons. The sample taken for sequencing was blood. These receptor sequences come from a man aged 50-60 years with Graves' hyperthyroidism.

There are many counts of this clonotype. V and J are TRBV28 and TRBJ2-5, with TRBD1 matching over 7 bases. V dropped 7 bases and J dropped 5; count of bases not matched to a gene: 10. The germline V gene encodes CDR1 MDHEN and CDR2 SYDVKM. The CDR3 extends over 14 amino acids. The CDR3 sequence is CASMWDREEETQYF. CDR3 bases: TGTGCCAGCATGTGGGACAGAGAGGAGGAGACCCAGTACTTC.

The J gene is TRBJ2-1, the V gene TRBV7-2, with 10 bases lining up with TRBD2. CDR1 SGHTA and CDR2 FQGNSA come from the germline V gene. J lost 4 bases, V lost 2 bases, and 5 bases had no gene match. CDR3 length: 16 residues. This CDR3 is CASSLIGAGGYNEQFF. The CDR3 DNA reads TGTGCCAGCAGCTTAATCGGAGCGGGAGGGTACAATGAGCAGTTCTTC.

As for this clonotype: A single base separates this from a much larger clone, so it may be a read error. The chain joins TRBV29-1 to TRBJ2-7; possible D gene TRBD1, 5 bases. Germline lookup yields CDR1 SQVTM and CDR2 ANQGSEA. This CDR3 has 13 amino acids. The CDR3 spells CSAESRDPYEQYF. The CDR3 DNA is TGCAGCGCTGAATCCAGGGATCCCTACGAGCAGTACTTC.

In the case of this clonotype: Sequence at one end of the junction differs from germline and may be a read error. For the CDR3, the DNA is TGTGCCGGCAGCCAACTACCGTGGGATACGCAGTATTTT. This translates into CAGSQLPWDTQYF. The chain couples TRBV7-9 to TRBJ2-3; D not resolved. CDR3 length: 13 residues. Germline V gene sequence: CDR1 SEHNR, CDR2 FQNEAQ (reference sequence).

This clonotype was counted many times. The chain combines TRBV7-3 with TRBJ2-2, with 7 bases identical to TRBD2. Germline CDR1 SGHTA, CDR2 FQGTGA. The V gene end was trimmed by 2 bases and the J gene end by 1 base; junction bases not matched to a gene: 4. CDR3 length: 16 amino acids. The CDR3 DNA follows: TGTGCCAGCAGCTTAGCGGGAGCTCAGAACACCGGGGAGCTGTTTTTT. Translated: CASSLAGAQNTGELFF.

In this sample, this clonotype turned up many times. The V call is TRBV6-1, the J call TRBJ2-5; D is ambiguous. Looked up from germline, CDR1 is MNHNS and CDR2 is SASEGT. The germline V and J ends were trimmed by 5 bases and 2 bases, with 12 bases remaining between them. The CDR3 has 14 residues. CDR3 DNA sequence: TGTGCCAGCAGTTACGGCGGTCAGCAAGAGACCCAGTACTTC. Its translation is CASSYGGQQETQYF.

This clonotype was seen only a few times. Just one base apart from a much larger clone, this may be a read error. The rearrangement links TRBV10-3 to TRBJ2-7; D gene unclear. CDR3 length equals 15 residues. Looked up from germline, CDR1 is ENHRY and CDR2 is SYGVKD. V was pared by 4 bases and J by 0 bases, with 13 bases between. This CDR3 reads CAISGGSRASYEQYF. Here the CDR3 DNA reads TGTGCCATCAGTGGCGGCAGCCGAGCCTCCTACGAGCAGTACTTC.

This clonotype was counted at least ten times. This sequence joins TRBV12-3 or TRBV12-4 and TRBJ2-3; D is perhaps TRBD2 (6 bases). CDR3 length: 15 amino acids. Trimming took off 6 bases at V and 8 bases at J, with 21 bases between the two ends. DNA of the CDR3: TGTGCCAGCAGACAAGGGACTTCCCCAGGAGGTACGCAGTATTTT. It specifies CASRQGTSPGGTQYF.

This clonotype has at least ten counts. The chain carries TRBV6-1 and TRBJ2-7; 7 bases fit TRBD2. CDR1 is MNHNS and CDR2 is SASEGT in the germline V gene. V was pared by 8 bases and J by 5 bases, with 6 bases of the junction left unmatched. CDR3 size: 12 residues. CDR3 amino acids: CASREDSDEQYF. The CDR3 DNA is TGTGCCAGCCGGGAGGACTCGGACGAGCAGTACTTC.

This clonotype came up many times. The chain has TRBV28 and TRBJ2-7; TRBD2 agrees at 9 bases. V trimming: 5 bases; J trimming: 0 bases; junction bases outside the gene matches: 8. The CDR3 runs 16 residues. Germline V gene lookup returns CDR1 MDHEN and CDR2 SYDVKM. The CDR3 DNA follows: TGTGCCAGCAGTACCTACGGGACTAGCCGCTCCTACGAGCAGTACTTC. Encoded protein: CASSTYGTSRSYEQYF.

This clonotype has more than one count but fewer than ten. J is TRBJ2-3 and V is TRBV5-1, with D possibly being TRBD1 (5 bases). Trimming stripped 4 bases from V and 2 bases from J, with 8 bases between. CDR1 SGHRS and CDR2 YFSETQ come from the germline V gene. The CDR3 has 13 amino acids. CDR3 sequence: CASSPDTTDTQYF. CDR3 in DNA: TGCGCCAGCAGCCCGGACACCACAGATACGCAGTATTTT. The entire variable domain, with the rest obtained from reference TRBV5-1 and TRBJ2-3, is as follows: KAGVTQTPRYLIKTRGQQVTLSCSPISGHRSVSWYQQTPGQGLQFLFEYFSETQRNKGNFPGRFSGRQFSNSRSEMNVSTLELGDSALYLCASSPDTTDTQYFGPGTRLTVL.

This clonotype occurred many times. This chain links TRBV12-3 or TRBV12-4 with TRBJ2-7; D gene unclear. Trimming removed 1 base at V and 2 bases at J, with 12 bases between. CDR3 size: 15 residues. The CDR3 sequence: CASSLDNFSTYEQYF. CDR3 bases: TGTGCCAGCAGTTTAGACAACTTTAGCACCTACGAGCAGTACTTC.

The chain recombines TRBV11-2 with TRBJ2-3; TRBD2 matches 8 bases. CDR1 is SGHAT, CDR2 FQNNGV, per germline. The CDR3 has 17 residues. Trimming cost V 5 bases and J 4 bases; bases outside gene matches: 14. CDR3 coding DNA: TGTGCCAGCAGCAAAACTTCCGGGACTAGTGCGGCAGATACGCAGTATTTT. Its translation is CASSKTSGTSAADTQYF. The variable domain in full, with the rest retrieved from reference TRBV11-2 and TRBJ2-3, is EAGVAQSPRYKIIEKRQSVAFWCNPISGHATLYWYQQILGQGPKLLIQFQNNGVVDDSQLPKDRFSAERLKGVDSTLKIQPAKLEDSAVYLCASSKTSGTSAADTQYFGPGTRLTVL.

The chain is built from TRBV7-9 and TRBJ2-7, with TRBD2 matching over 13 bases. V was pared by 5 bases and J by 0 bases, with 19 bases of the junction left unmatched. The CDR3 spans 21 residues. CDR1 SEHNR and CDR2 FQNEAQ come from the germline V gene (reference sequence). CDR3 residues: CASSTDWGGLAGSTSSYEQYF. CDR3 nucleotide sequence: TGTGCCAGCAGCACCGATTGGGGGGGACTAGCGGGATCGACGTCCTCCTACGAGCAGTACTTC.

This clonotype was found many times. This chain connects TRBV5-1 to TRBJ2-1; 8 positions match TRBD1. In germline, CDR1 is SGHRS, CDR2 YFSETQ. This CDR3 has 14 residues. V shed 4 bases and J 8 bases; nucleotides not matched to a gene: 8. The CDR3 bases are TGCGCCAGCAGCCAGACGACAGGGGAGGATGAGCAGTTCTTC. Encoded protein: CASSQTTGEDEQFF.

The J gene is TRBJ2-5, the V gene TRBV11-3; D tentatively fits TRBD1 or TRBD2 (5 bases each). The CDR3 is made up of 13 amino acids. Germline assignment: CDR1 SGHNT and CDR2 YENEEA. V dropped 4 bases and J dropped 3 bases, with 9 bases sitting between them. CDR3 sequence (DNA): TGTGCCAGCAGCTCCAGAGGGGAAGAGACCCAGTACTTC. Its protein product is CASSSRGEETQYF.

This chain joins TRBV24-1 and TRBJ2-5, with D maybe TRBD1 (5 bases). V was shortened by 5 bases and J by 2 bases, with 8 bases between the two germline ends. The CDR3 spans 13 residues. Germline-derived CDR1 and CDR2 are KGHDR and SFDVKD. CDR3 sequence: CATSGPGQETQYF. The CDR3 DNA is TGTGCCACCAGTGGTCCAGGGCAAGAGACCCAGTACTTC.

This clonotype was observed many times. The chain employs TRBV6-1 and TRBJ1-2; D gene unclear. The CDR3 runs 15 residues. Germline CDR1 and CDR2: MNHNS and SASEGT. V dropped 11 bases and J dropped 0 bases, with 19 bases sitting between them. As DNA, the CDR3 is TGTGCCGTAACTCATTCAGTAGATTCTAACTATGGCTACACCTTC. This sequence encodes CAVTHSVDSNYGYTF.

This clonotype showed up many times. This CDR3 reads CASSRARTYGYTF. CDR3 nucleotide sequence: TGTGCCAGCAGCAGGGCGCGTACCTATGGCTACACCTTC. J is TRBJ1-2 and V is TRBV5-5, with D unresolved. This CDR3 contains 13 residues. Trimming pared 4 bases from V and 4 bases from J, leaving 11 bases between. Germline CDR1 reads SGHKS; CDR2 reads YYEKEE (reference sequence). The full variable domain, its missing parts supplied by reference TRBV5-5 and TRBJ1-2, is DAGVTQSPTHLIKTRGQQVTLRCSPISGHKSVSWYQQVLGQGPQFIFQYYEKEERGRGNFPDRFSARQFPNYSSELNVNALLLGDSALYLCASSRARTYGYTFGSGTRLTVV.

This clonotype was counted ten times or more. The gene calls are TRBV4-3 and TRBJ2-7; D assignment may be TRBD1 or TRBD2 (5 bases each). CDR3 length: 16 amino acids. Trimming shortened V by 0 bases and J by 1 base, and 13 bases separated the two germline ends. CDR1 and CDR2 (germline): LGHNA, YSLEER. The CDR3 sequence is CASSQDQGSGSYEQYF. CDR3 nucleotides: TGCGCCAGCAGCCAAGATCAGGGTTCGGGGTCCTACGAGCAGTACTTC.

This clonotype was recorded many times. The CDR3 region is CASSLGGGSFDEQYF. CDR3 nucleotide sequence: TGTGCCAGCAGCTTAGGCGGCGGGAGTTTCGACGAGCAGTACTTC. The chain carries TRBV7-8 and TRBJ2-7, with TRBD2 matching over 7 bases. Germline assignment: CDR1 SGHVS and CDR2 FQNEAQ. This CDR3 spans 15 amino acids. V trimming: 1 base; J trimming: 5 bases; junction bases outside the gene matches: 8.

This clonotype was counted a few times. The genes are TRBV6-4 and TRBJ2-2; D not certain. Germline V gene lookup returns CDR1 MRHNA and CDR2 SNTAGT. V lost 4 bases and J 4 bases, leaving 7 bases between the germline ends. This CDR3 spans 13 amino acids. The CDR3 region is CASSAETTGELFF. DNA of the CDR3: TGTGCCAGCAGTGCCGAAACCACCGGGGAGCTGTTTTTT.

CDR3 residues: CASSLATSGSSYNEQFF. The CDR3, as DNA: TGCGCCAGCAGCTTGGCCACTAGCGGGAGCTCCTACAATGAGCAGTTCTTC. The chain carries TRBV5-1 and TRBJ2-1, with TRBD2 matching over 11 bases. Trimming took 0 bases from V and 0 from J; bases not matched to a gene: 2. CDR3 size: 17 residues. CDR1 and CDR2 (germline): SGHRS, YFSETQ.

The chain joins TRBV30 to TRBJ2-7; tentatively, D is TRBD2 (6 bases). Germline V gene data show CDR1 as GTSNPN and CDR2 as SVGIG (reference sequence). Trimming left V 8 bases short and J 1 base short, with 18 bases between. The CDR3 extends over 14 amino acids. This CDR3 is CAGGVGSGSYEQYF. The CDR3 nucleotides read TGTGCCGGTGGAGTAGGTAGCGGTTCCTACGAGCAGTACTTC.

In this sample, this clonotype turned up many times. CDR3 sequence (DNA): TGCGCCAGCAGCTTGCCGGGACTAGCGGGCTACAGCACAGATACGCAGTATTTT. Its protein is CASSLPGLAGYSTDTQYF. The V call is TRBV5-1, the J call TRBJ2-3; 12 nucleotides match TRBD2. The CDR3 loop spans 18 amino acids. In germline, CDR1 is SGHRS, CDR2 YFSETQ. The J segment lost 0 bases and the V segment lost 1 base, leaving 6 bases of the junction unmatched.

This clonotype has a count of ten or more. The chain couples TRBV20-1 to TRBJ1-2; no definite D call. This CDR3 is built from 13 residues. Trimming removed 6 bases at V and 8 bases at J, with 19 bases between. The germline V gene has CDR1 DFQATT and CDR2 SNEGSKA (reference sequence). The DNA for the CDR3 is TGCAGTGCCCCCTTGTCGTGGGGTTCGGGCTACACCTTC. This sequence encodes CSAPLSWGSGYTF.

This chain links TRBV5-1 with TRBJ2-6; possible D gene TRBD2, 5 bases. The CDR3 covers 15 residues. CDR1 is SGHRS and CDR2 is YFSETQ in the germline V gene. The V and J ends lost 4 bases and 2 bases respectively, with 10 bases between them. The CDR3 loop is CASSSGPAGANVLTF. CDR3 sequence (DNA): TGCGCCAGCAGCAGCGGCCCCGCTGGGGCCAACGTCCTGACTTTC.

This clonotype was observed at least ten times. The rearrangement joins TRBV5-1 to TRBJ2-3, with D tentatively TRBD2 (6 bases). The CDR3 runs 16 residues. Germline V gene lookup returns CDR1 SGHRS and CDR2 YFSETQ. Trimming shortened V by 1 base and J by 3 bases, and 15 bases separated the two germline ends. The CDR3 is CASSLSRGGGTDTQYF. CDR3 coding DNA: TGCGCCAGCAGCTTGAGCCGGGGAGGCGGTACAGATACGCAGTATTTT.

The J gene is TRBJ2-2, the V gene TRBV5-8; D is ambiguous. The CDR3 covers 13 residues. Trimming stripped 1 base from V and 5 bases from J, with 6 bases between. Germline assignment: CDR1 SGHTS and CDR2 YDEGEE. CDR3 loop: CASSLHRTGELFF. Written as DNA, the CDR3 is TGTGCCAGCAGCTTGCATCGTACCGGGGAGCTGTTTTTT. The whole variable domain, filled in from reference TRBV5-8 and TRBJ2-2, reads EAGVTQSPTHLIKTRGQQATLRCSPISGHTSVYWYQQALGLGLQFLLWYDEGEERNRGNFPPRFSGRQFPNYSSELNVNALELEDSALYLCASSLHRTGELFFGEGSRLTVL.

At least ten counts were recorded for this clonotype. The chain carries TRBV3-1 and TRBJ1-4, with D perhaps TRBD1 (5 bases). CDR1 is LGHDT and CDR2 is YNNKEL in the germline V gene (reference sequence). The V end lost 0 bases, the J end lost 4 bases, and 18 bases lay between the germline ends. This CDR3 region has 18 residues. The CDR3 DNA is TGTGCCAGCAGCCAAGAACGGGACGCGAGACTTTTTAATGAAAAACTGTTTTTT. Its protein is CASSQERDARLFNEKLFF.